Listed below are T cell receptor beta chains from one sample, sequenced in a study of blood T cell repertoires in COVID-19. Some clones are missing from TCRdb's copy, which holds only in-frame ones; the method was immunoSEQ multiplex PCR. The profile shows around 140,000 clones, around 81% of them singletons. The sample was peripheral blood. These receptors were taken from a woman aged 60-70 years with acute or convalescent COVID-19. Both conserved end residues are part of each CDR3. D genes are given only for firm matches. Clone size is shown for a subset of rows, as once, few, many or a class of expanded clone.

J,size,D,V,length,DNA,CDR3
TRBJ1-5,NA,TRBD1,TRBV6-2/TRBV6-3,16,TGTGCCAGCAGCAGGGCTGGACAGGGTTACTATCAGCCCCAGCATTTT,CASSRAGQGYYQPQHF
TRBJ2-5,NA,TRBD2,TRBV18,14,TGTGCCAGCTCACAACTAGCGGGAGGGGAGACCCAGTACTTC,CASSQLAGGETQYF
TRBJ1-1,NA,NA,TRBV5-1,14,TGCGCCAGCAGCCATCGACAGTCGAACACTGAAGCTTTCTTT,CASSHRQSNTEAFF
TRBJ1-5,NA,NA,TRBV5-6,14,TGTGCCAGCAGCTTGGCGGGGAGAACTCAGCCCCAGCATTTT,CASSLAGRTQPQHF
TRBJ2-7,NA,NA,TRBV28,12,TGTGCCACGCAGAGAGGGGGCTACGAGCAGTACTTC,CATQRGGYEQYF
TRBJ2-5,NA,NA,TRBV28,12,TGTGCCAGCAGCCCGGGGAGAGAGACCCAGTACTTC,CASSPGRETQYF
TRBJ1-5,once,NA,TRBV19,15,TGTGCCAGTAGTATAGCTAGAGACCTCAATCAGCCCCAGCATTTT,CASSIARDLNQPQHF
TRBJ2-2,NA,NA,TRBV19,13,TGTGCCAGTAATATCCAGGGGAACGGGGAGCTGTTTTTT,CASNIQGNGELFF
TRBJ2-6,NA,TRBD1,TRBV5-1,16,TGCGCCAGCAGTCCAACAGGGGGCTCTGGGGCCAACGTCCTGACTTTC,CASSPTGGSGANVLTF
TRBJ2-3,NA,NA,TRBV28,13,TGTGCCAGCATCGCAGGGGACACAGATACGCAGTATTTT,CASIAGDTDTQYF
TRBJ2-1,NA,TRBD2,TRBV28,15,TGTGCCAGCAGTCCAGATCCCGGGACTAGCAAGGGGCAGTTCTTC,CASSPDPGTSKGQFF
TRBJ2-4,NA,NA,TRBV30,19,TGTGCCTGGAGTGACCCCCATCACGACTGGGGGCTGGCCAAAAACATTCAGTACTTC,CAWSDPHHDWGLAKNIQYF
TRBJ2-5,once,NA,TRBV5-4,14,TGTGCCAGCACACGTTCGGGAGCTCAAGAGACCCAGTACTTC,CASTRSGAQETQYF
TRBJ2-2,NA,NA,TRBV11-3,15,TGTGCCAGCAGCTCCACCCTAGGATTAGCCGGGGAGCTGTTTTTT,CASSSTLGLAGELFF
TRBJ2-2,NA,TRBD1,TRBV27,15,TGTGCCAGCAGTTTATCGCCGACAGGGGTCGGGGAGCTGTTTTTT,CASSLSPTGVGELFF
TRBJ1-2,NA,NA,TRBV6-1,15,TGTGCCAGCAGTGAGGCTGGAGGTGGGCCCTATGGCTACACCTTC,CASSEAGGGPYGYTF
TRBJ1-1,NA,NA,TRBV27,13,TGTGCCAGCAGTAAGGAGAGGTACACTGAAGCTTTCTTT,CASSKERYTEAFF
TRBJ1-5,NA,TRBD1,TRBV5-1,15,TGCGCCAGCAGCGGCGGCGAAGGGGGCTCTCAGCCCCAGCATTTT,CASSGGEGGSQPQHF
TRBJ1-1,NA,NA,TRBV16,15,TGTGCCAGCAGCCGCCCCGGGGGGCCTAACACTGAAGCTTTCTTT,CASSRPGGPNTEAFF
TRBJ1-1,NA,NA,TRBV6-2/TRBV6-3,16,TGTGCCAGCAGTTACGGCACAGGGTCTATGAACACTGAAGCTTTCTTT,CASSYGTGSMNTEAFF
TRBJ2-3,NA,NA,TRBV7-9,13,TGTGCCAGCAGCCGCGGGACTCCAGATACGCAGTATTTT,CASSRGTPDTQYF
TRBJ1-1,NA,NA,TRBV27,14,TGTGCCAGCAGTCTCCGGGACACGAACACTGAAGCTTTCTTT,CASSLRDTNTEAFF
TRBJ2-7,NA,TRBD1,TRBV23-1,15,TGCGCCAGCAGTCAACAGGGGGTGAGCTCCTACGAGCAGTACTTC,CASSQQGVSSYEQYF
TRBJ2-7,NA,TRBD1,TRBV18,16,TGTGCCAGCTCACCATTTAGACAGGGGGCATCCTACGAGCAGTACTTC,CASSPFRQGASYEQYF
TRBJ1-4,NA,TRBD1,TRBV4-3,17,TGCGCCAGCAGCCAAGAGTGGCGGACAGGGCCGAACGAAAAACTGTTTTTT,CASSQEWRTGPNEKLFF
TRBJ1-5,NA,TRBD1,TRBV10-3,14,TGTGCTACTTCCCACAGGGGAAGCAATCAGCCCCAGCATTTT,CATSHRGSNQPQHF
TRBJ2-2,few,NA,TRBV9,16,TGTGCCAGCAGCGGGTCGACAGGTACGAACACCGGGGAGCTGTTTTTT,CASSGSTGTNTGELFF
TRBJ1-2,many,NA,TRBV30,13,TGTGCCTGGAGCGTAGAAGCTAACTATGGCTACACCTTC,CAWSVEANYGYTF
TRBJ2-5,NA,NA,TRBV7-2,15,TGTGCCAGCAGCTCAAGCTCCGGGACAAGAGAGACCCAGTACTTC,CASSSSSGTRETQYF
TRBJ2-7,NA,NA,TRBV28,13,TGTGCCAGCAGCCCAACTTCCCTCCACGAGCAGTACTTC,CASSPTSLHEQYF
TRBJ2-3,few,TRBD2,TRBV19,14,TGTGCCAGTAGTGCGATAGCGGGAGGGCATACGCAGTATTTT,CASSAIAGGHTQYF
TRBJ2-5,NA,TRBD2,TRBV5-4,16,TGTGCCAGCAGCTTAACAGTAGCGGGAGGGGGAGAGACCCAGTACTTC,CASSLTVAGGGETQYF
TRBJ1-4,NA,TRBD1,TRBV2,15,TGTGCCAGCAGTTGGACAGGGGGACGTGGTGAAAAACTGTTTTTT,CASSWTGGRGEKLFF
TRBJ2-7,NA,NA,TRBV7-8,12,TGTGCCAGCAGCTTAAACAGATACGAGCAGTACTTC,CASSLNRYEQYF
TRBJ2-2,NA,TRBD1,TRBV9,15,TGTGCCAGCAGCCTAGGACAGGGGGGAACCGGGGAGCTGTTTTTT,CASSLGQGGTGELFF
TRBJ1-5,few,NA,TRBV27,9,TGTGCCAGCATCCCACCCCAGCATTTT,CASIPPQHF
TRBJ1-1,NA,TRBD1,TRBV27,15,TGTGCCAGCAACGACAGACAGGGGGTTTTGACTGAAGCTTTCTTT,CASNDRQGVLTEAFF
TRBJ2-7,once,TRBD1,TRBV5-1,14,TGCGCCAGCAGCGACGGACAGGGGACCTACGAGCAGTACTTC,CASSDGQGTYEQYF
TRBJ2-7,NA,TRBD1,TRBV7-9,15,TGTGCCAGCAGCCGATACCGGGACAGGGATTACGAGCAGTACTTC,CASSRYRDRDYEQYF
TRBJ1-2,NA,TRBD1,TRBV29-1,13,TGCAGCGTTGAACGGACAGGACCGTATGGCTACACCTTC,CSVERTGPYGYTF
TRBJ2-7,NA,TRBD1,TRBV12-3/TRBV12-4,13,TGTGCCAGCAGAGACAGGGACAACTACGAGCAGTACTTC,CASRDRDNYEQYF
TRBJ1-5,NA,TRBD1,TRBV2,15,TGTGCCAGCAGTGGCCTTGGACAGGTCAATCAGCCCCAGCATTTT,CASSGLGQVNQPQHF
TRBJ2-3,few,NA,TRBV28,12,TGTGCCAGCCAGGGGCCCACAGATACGCAGTATTTT,CASQGPTDTQYF
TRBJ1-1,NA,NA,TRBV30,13,TGTGCCTGGGAGGGGGTTTTTTCCACTGAAGCTTTCTTT,CAWEGVFSTEAFF
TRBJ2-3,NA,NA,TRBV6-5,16,TGTGCCAGCAGTTATCTTGCAGGGGGGACCACAGATACGCAGTATTTT,CASSYLAGGTTDTQYF
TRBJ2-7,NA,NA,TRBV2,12,TGTGCCAGCAGTTACAGCTCCTACGAGCAGTACTTC,CASSYSSYEQYF
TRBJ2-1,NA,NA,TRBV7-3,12,TGTGCCAGCAGCTTAAACGTAGTACCCCAGTTCTTC,CASSLNVVPQFF
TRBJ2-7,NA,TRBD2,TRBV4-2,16,TGTGCCAGCAGCCAAGTTGGGACTAGTTGGGCAGAAGAGCAGTACTTC,CASSQVGTSWAEEQYF
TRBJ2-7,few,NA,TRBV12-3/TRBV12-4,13,TGTGCCAGCAGTTTTGGACAGTTCGGCGAGCAGTACTTC,CASSFGQFGEQYF
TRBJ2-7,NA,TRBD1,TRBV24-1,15,TGTGCCACCAGTGAGACCGGGACAGGGACCTACGAGCAGTACTTC,CATSETGTGTYEQYF
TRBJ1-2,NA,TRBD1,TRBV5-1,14,TGCGCCAGCAGCTTGACAGGGGATAACTATGGCTACACCTTC,CASSLTGDNYGYTF
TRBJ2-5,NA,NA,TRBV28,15,TGTGCCAGCAGTTTAACTAGCAGGTGGGAAGAGACCCAGTACTTC,CASSLTSRWEETQYF
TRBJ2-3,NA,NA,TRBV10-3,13,TGTGCCATCAGTGCGGACAGACATCATACGCAGTATTTT,CAISADRHHTQYF
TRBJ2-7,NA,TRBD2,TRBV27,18,TGTGCCAGCAGTCGCCCCCCTCGACTAGCGGGAGAAACCTACGAGCAGTACTTC,CASSRPPRLAGETYEQYF
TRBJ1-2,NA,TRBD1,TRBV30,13,TGTGCCTGGAGTTTTGACAGGGGTGGTGGCTACACCTTC,CAWSFDRGGGYTF